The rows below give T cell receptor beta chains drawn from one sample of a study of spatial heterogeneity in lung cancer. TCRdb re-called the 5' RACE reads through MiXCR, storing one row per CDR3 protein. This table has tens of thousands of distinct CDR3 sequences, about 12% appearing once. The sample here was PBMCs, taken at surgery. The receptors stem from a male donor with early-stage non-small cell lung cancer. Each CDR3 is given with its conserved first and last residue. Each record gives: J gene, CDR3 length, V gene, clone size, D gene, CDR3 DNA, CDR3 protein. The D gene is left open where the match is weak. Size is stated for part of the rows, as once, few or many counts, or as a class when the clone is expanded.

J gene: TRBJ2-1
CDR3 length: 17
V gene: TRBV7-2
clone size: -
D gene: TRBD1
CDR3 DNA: TGTGCCAGCAGCCCCGCCGGGACAGGGAGCTCCTACAATGAGCAGTTCTTC
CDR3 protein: CASSPAGTGSSYNEQFF

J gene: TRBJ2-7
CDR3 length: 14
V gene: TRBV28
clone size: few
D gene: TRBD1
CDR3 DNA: TGTGCCAGCAGGGGACAGGGAGAATACTACGAGCAGTACTTC
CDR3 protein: CASRGQGEYYEQYF

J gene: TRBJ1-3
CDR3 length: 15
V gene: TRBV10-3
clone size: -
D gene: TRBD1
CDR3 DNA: TGTGCCATCAGTACAGGGGAATACTCTGGAAACACCATATATTTT
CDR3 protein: CAISTGEYSGNTIYF

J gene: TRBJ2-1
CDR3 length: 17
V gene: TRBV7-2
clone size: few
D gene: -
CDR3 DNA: TGTGCCAGCAGCCTTACAACGCCGGGGAGCTCCTACAATGAGCAGTTCTTC
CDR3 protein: CASSLTTPGSSYNEQFF

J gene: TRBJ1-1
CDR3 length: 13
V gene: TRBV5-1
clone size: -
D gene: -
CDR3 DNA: TGCGCCAGCAGAATGGACGTGAACACTGAAGCTTTCTTT
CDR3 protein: CASRMDVNTEAFF

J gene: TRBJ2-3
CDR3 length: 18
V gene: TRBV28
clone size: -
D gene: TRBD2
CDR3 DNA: TGTGCCAGCAGGGGAGCTAGCGGGGAGATAAAAAGGACAGATACGCAGTATTTT
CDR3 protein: CASRGASGEIKRTDTQYF

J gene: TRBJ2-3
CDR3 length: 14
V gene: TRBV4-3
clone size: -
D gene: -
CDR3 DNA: TGCGCCAGCAGCCGGAGTAGCTTAACAGATACGCAGTATTTT
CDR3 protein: CASSRSSLTDTQYF

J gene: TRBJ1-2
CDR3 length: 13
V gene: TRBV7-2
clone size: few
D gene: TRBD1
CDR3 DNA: TGTGCCAGCAGCCCGGACAGGGGTCTTGGCTACACCTTC
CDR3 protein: CASSPDRGLGYTF

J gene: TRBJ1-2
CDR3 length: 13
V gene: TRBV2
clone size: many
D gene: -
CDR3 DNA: TGTGCCAGCAGTGGACAGATTAACTATGGCTACACCTTC
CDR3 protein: CASSGQINYGYTF

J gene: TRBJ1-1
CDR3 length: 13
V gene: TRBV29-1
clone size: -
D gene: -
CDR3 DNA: TGCAGCGTTGAGCCCGGGATGGGGACTGAAGCTTTCTTT
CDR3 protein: CSVEPGMGTEAFF

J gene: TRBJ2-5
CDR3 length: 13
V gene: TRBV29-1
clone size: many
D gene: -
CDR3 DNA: TGCAGCGTTGAACCTGGGGAAGGGGAGACCCAGTACTTC
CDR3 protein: CSVEPGEGETQYF

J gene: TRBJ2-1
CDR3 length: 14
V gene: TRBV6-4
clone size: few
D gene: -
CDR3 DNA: TGTGCCAGCAGTGATAGACCGGGACCAAGTGAGCAGTTCTTC
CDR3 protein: CASSDRPGPSEQFF

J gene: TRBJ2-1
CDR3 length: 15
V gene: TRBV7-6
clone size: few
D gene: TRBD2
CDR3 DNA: TGTGCCAGCAGCCAAACCGGGACTAATTACAATGAGCAGTTCTTC
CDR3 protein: CASSQTGTNYNEQFF

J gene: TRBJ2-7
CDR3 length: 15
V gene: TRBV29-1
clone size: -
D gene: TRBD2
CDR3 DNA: TGCAGCGTTGAAGGGACTAGCGGGAGCTTCGACGAGCAGTACTTC
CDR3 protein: CSVEGTSGSFDEQYF

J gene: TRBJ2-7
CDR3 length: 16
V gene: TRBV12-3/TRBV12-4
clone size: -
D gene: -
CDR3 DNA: TGTGCCAGCAGCCCTAAATTAGAAATGGGGCCGTACGAGCAGTACTTC
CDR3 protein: CASSPKLEMGPYEQYF

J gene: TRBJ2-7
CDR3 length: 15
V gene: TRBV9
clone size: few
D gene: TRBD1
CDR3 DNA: TGTGCCAGCAGCGTAGAAGGGACAGGGGGCTACGAGCAGTACTTC
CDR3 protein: CASSVEGTGGYEQYF

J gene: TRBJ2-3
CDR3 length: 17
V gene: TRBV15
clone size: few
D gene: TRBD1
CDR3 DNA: TGTGCCACCAGCAGAGATCAGGGACAGGGGGTCGCAGATACGCAGTATTTT
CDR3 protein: CATSRDQGQGVADTQYF

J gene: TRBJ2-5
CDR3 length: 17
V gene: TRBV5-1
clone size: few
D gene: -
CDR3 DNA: TGCGCCAGCAGCCCGAGGTTCGACACGGGAAGACAAGAGACCCAGTACTTC
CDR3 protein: CASSPRFDTGRQETQYF

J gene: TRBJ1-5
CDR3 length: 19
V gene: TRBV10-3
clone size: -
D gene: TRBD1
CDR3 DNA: TGTGCCATCAGTGATTCTGGGACAGGGGCCCTTCTTAGCAATCAGCCCCAGCATTTT
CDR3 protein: CAISDSGTGALLSNQPQHF

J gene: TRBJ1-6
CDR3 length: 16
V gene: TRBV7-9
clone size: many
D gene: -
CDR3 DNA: TGTGCCAGCAGCGGGCCCGGGAACCGAAATAATTCACCCCTCCACTTT
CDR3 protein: CASSGPGNRNNSPLHF

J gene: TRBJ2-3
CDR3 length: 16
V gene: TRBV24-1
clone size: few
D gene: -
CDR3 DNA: TGTGCCACCCATGAATCGGGGACCCCGTTTCCAGATACGCAGTATTTT
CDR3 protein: CATHESGTPFPDTQYF

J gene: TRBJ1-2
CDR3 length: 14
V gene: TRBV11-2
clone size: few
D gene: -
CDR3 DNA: TGTGCCAGCAGCTTTCCAGGACATCCCGGAGGCTACACCTTC
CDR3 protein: CASSFPGHPGGYTF

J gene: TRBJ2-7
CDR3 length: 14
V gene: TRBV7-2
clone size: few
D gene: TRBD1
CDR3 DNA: TGTGCCAGCAGCCTTGACAGGGGGCTCTACGAGCAGTACTTC
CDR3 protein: CASSLDRGLYEQYF

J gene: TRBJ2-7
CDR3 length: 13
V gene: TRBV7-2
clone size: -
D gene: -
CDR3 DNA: TGTGCCAGCAGCCCACTTTCCAACTACGAGCAGTACTTC
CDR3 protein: CASSPLSNYEQYF